These 20 T cell receptor beta chains share one sample of origin, sequenced in a study of T cells in Graves' hyperthyroidism and ophthalmopathy. Amplified regions were TCR beta CDR3 sequences from RNA transcripts. The HTBI primer set served for first-round RT-PCR of the TCR CDR3. TCRdb analysed the multiplex PCR reads with MiXCR anew, one entry per CDR3 protein. The data contain approximately 640,000 distinct CDR3 sequences, 15% to 20% of them singletons. The sample taken for sequencing was blood. The receptors stem from a woman aged 25 to 39 with Graves' hyperthyroidism.

There are many counts of this clonotype. The chain is built from TRBV20-1 and TRBJ2-3, with 7 bases identical to TRBD2. Per the germline V gene, CDR1 is DFQATT and CDR2 is SNEGSKA (reference sequence). CDR3 length: 15 amino acids. With V trimmed by 0 bases and J by 2 bases, 5 bases remained unmatched. CDR3 loop: CSARDTGGLTDTQYF. Written as DNA, the CDR3 is TGCAGTGCTAGAGATACGGGAGGCCTCACAGATACGCAGTATTTT.

The rearrangement joins TRBV10-3 to TRBJ2-3; D might be TRBD2 (6 bases). The germline V and J ends were trimmed by 0 bases and 4 bases, with 14 bases remaining between them. The CDR3 has 16 amino acids. In germline, CDR1 is ENHRY, CDR2 SYGVKD. CDR3 loop: CAISESPSGRPDTQYF. CDR3 nucleotides: TGTGCCATCAGTGAGTCTCCGAGCGGGCGGCCAGATACGCAGTATTTT.

This clonotype was seen many times. V is TRBV12-3 or TRBV12-4 and J is TRBJ2-6; D unresolved. This CDR3 is built from 13 residues. V gave up 8 bases and J gave up 1 base, with 6 bases separating them. The CDR3 loop is CASLISGANVLTF. The CDR3 nucleotides are TGTGCCAGCTTGATTTCTGGGGCCAACGTCCTGACTTTC.

To note about this clonotype: Being one base from a much bigger clone, this may be a read error. In this CDR3 the conserved last residue, phenylalanine or tryptophan, is missing, so a read error is likely. The rearrangement joins TRBV14 to TRBJ2-1, with no clear D. The CDR3 is 14 amino acids. Germline V gives CDR1 SGHDN, CDR2 FVKESK. The V gene lost 7 bases and the J gene lost 1 base, with 11 bases spanning the gap. The CDR3 DNA sequence: TGTGCCAGCACCCCCCTGGGGTCCTACAATGAGCAGTTCTAC. Translated: CASTPLGSYNEQFY.

In its sample, this clonotype was seen many times. The chain couples TRBV6-1 to TRBJ1-5; D is undetermined. The CDR3 length is 15 residues. V lost 6 bases and J 2 bases, leaving 14 bases between the germline ends. Germline CDR1 is MNHNS and CDR2 is SASEGT. The CDR3 bases are TGTGCCAGCAGAACGGAGGGCCAGGGCAATCAGCCCCAGCATTTT. Encoded protein: CASRTEGQGNQPQHF.

This clonotype was counted between two and nine times. This rearrangement joins TRBV6-6 to TRBJ1-6; no clear D. CDR1 is MNHNY and CDR2 is SVGAGI in the germline V gene (reference sequence). The CDR3 contains 13 residues. The V end was cut by 2 bases, the J end by 10 bases, with 9 bases between. CDR3 coding DNA: TGTGCCAGCAGTTACGACGTGGTCTCACCCCTCCACTTT. Residues: CASSYDVVSPLHF.

J is TRBJ2-1 and V is TRBV11-2; 9 bases match TRBD1. Germline trimming cut 5 bases from V and 8 bases from J; bases unmatched to any gene: 10. The CDR3 has 15 amino acids. CDR1 SGHAT and CDR2 FQNNGV come from the germline V gene. The CDR3 DNA follows: TGTGCCAGCAGCCAAGACAGGGGGTACATCTATGAGCAGTTCTTC. As protein: CASSQDRGYIYEQFF.

The chain's CDR3 is CASSRREGGHGGELFF. CDR3 sequence (DNA): TGTGCCAGCAGCCGAAGAGAGGGAGGCCATGGCGGGGAGCTGTTTTTT. The rearrangement links TRBV3-1 to TRBJ2-2, with D tentatively TRBD2 (6 bases). CDR3 length equals 16 residues. Germline CDR1 is LGHDT and CDR2 is YNNKEL (reference sequence). V was cut by 4 bases and J by 7 bases, with 19 bases left in between.

This clonotype was counted ten times or more. J is TRBJ2-1 and V is TRBV18, with 14 bases fitting TRBD2. Germline V gene sequence: CDR1 KGHSH, CDR2 LQKENI. J lost 7 bases, V lost 0 bases, and 2 bases had no gene match. The CDR3 has 16 amino acids. The CDR3 reads CASSPPTSGRENEQFF. DNA for the CDR3: TGTGCCAGCTCACCACCGACTAGCGGGAGGGAAAATGAGCAGTTCTTC.

This clonotype was recorded at least ten times. This chain links TRBV6-5 with TRBJ2-7; D uncertain. Germline V gives CDR1 MNHEY, CDR2 SVGAGI. This CDR3 spans 12 amino acids. V lost 0 bases, J lost 5 bases, and 5 bases lay in between. The CDR3 DNA follows: TGTGCCAGCAGTTACTCGCTGCACGAGCAGTACTTC. This encodes CASSYSLHEQYF.

A note on this clonotype: This may be a read error, as it is one base from a much larger clone. The genes are TRBV27 and TRBJ2-3, with a possible D match to TRBD1 (5 bases). Per the germline V gene, CDR1 is MNHEY and CDR2 is SMNVEV (reference sequence). The CDR3 is 13 residues long. The germline V and J ends were trimmed by 5 bases and 14 bases, with 20 bases remaining between them. The CDR3 loop reads CASSPTESTPRYF. DNA for the CDR3: TGTGCCAGCAGTCCGACAGAGTCTACCCCTCGGTATTTT.

This clonotype was recorded at least ten times. This chain joins TRBV20-1 and TRBJ1-2; a weak D match, TRBD1 (5 bases). V was pared by 3 bases and J by 2 bases, with 7 bases between. The V gene's germline CDR1 is DFQATT and CDR2 SNEGSKA (reference sequence). This CDR3 contains 12 residues. CDR3 in amino acids: CSASGANYGYTF. CDR3 in DNA: TGCAGTGCTAGCGGGGCGAACTATGGCTACACCTTC.

This clonotype showed up many times. This sequence joins TRBV6-2 or TRBV6-3 and TRBJ2-1; 9 bases match TRBD1. V gave up 6 bases and J gave up 3 bases; unmatched junction bases: 3. There are 14 residues in the CDR3. Germline CDR1 and CDR2: MNHEY and SVGEGT. CDR3 in DNA: TGTGCCAGCAGGGAGACAGGGGGCTACAATGAGCAGTTCTTC. Protein product: CASRETGGYNEQFF.

At least ten counts were recorded for this clonotype. V usage is TRBV12-3 or TRBV12-4 and J usage is TRBJ2-2; maybe TRBD2 (6 bases). The V gene lost 7 bases and the J gene lost 0 bases, with 9 bases spanning the gap. There are 14 residues in the CDR3. The CDR3 sequence: CASTRGTNTGELFF. The CDR3 DNA reads as TGTGCCAGCACGCGCGGGACGAACACCGGGGAGCTGTTTTTT.

This clonotype was counted a few times. This chain uses TRBV24-1 with TRBJ2-2, with D uncertain. This CDR3 is built from 14 residues. Germline values: CDR1 KGHDR, CDR2 SFDVKD. The V end was cut by 4 bases, the J end by 2 bases, with 7 bases between. This CDR3 reads CATSEDPNTGELFF. The DNA for the CDR3 is TGTGCCACCAGTGAGGATCCAAACACCGGGGAGCTGTTTTTT.

This clonotype was found once. The V gene is TRBV4-1, the J gene TRBJ2-5; a weak D match, TRBD2 (5 bases). The germline gives CDR1 MGHRA, CDR2 YSYEKL. The CDR3 loop spans 14 amino acids. V was trimmed by 1 base and J by 3 bases, leaving 9 bases between them. The CDR3 is CASSQGTGKETQYF. The CDR3 bases are TGCGCCAGCAGCCAAGGGACGGGAAAAGAGACCCAGTACTTC.

This clonotype was seen more than once but under ten times. This chain links TRBV4-2 with TRBJ1-2; D is possibly TRBD1 (6 bases). The CDR3 contains 17 residues. CDR1 and CDR2 from the germline V gene are LGHNA and YNFKEQ. V was shortened by 0 bases and J by 8 bases, with 22 bases between the two germline ends. The CDR3 DNA sequence: TGTGCCAGCAGCCAAGAATGGACAGCCGCTAAAGACCTCGGCTACACCTTC. Amino acids: CASSQEWTAAKDLGYTF.

At least ten counts were recorded for this clonotype. V is TRBV20-1 and J is TRBJ2-5, with 8 bases identical to TRBD2. V lost 1 base and J lost 4; bases outside the gene matches: 8. Germline V CDR1 and CDR2: DFQATT, SNEGSKA (reference sequence). The CDR3 has 15 amino acids. The CDR3 DNA is TGCAGTGCTAGAGTGGGTAGCGGGATTGGAGAGACCCAGTACTTC. Translation: CSARVGSGIGETQYF.

This clonotype was seen only a few times. V usage is TRBV13 and J usage is TRBJ1-1; D remains unclear. CDR3 length equals 13 residues. The V and J ends lost 7 bases and 1 base respectively, with 10 bases between them. Germline V lookup: CDR1 PRHDT, CDR2 FYEKMQ (reference sequence). CDR3 region: CASTTRSNTEAFF. The CDR3 bases are TGTGCCAGCACCACGCGATCGAACACTGAAGCTTTCTTT. The complete variable domain, with remaining parts taken from reference TRBV13 and TRBJ1-1, reads AAGVIQSPRHLIKEKRETATLKCYPIPRHDTVYWYQQGPGQDPQFLISFYEKMQSDKGSIPDRFSAQQFSDYHSELNMSSLELGDSALYFCASTTRSNTEAFFGQGTRLTVV.

In its sample, this clonotype was seen a few times. The chain links TRBV19 to TRBJ2-7; D is unresolved. The CDR3 has 15 residues. Trimming pared 1 base from V and 4 bases from J, leaving 14 bases between. Germline CDR1 is LNHDA and CDR2 is SQIVND (reference sequence). CDR3 residues: CASSIANERSYEQYF. The DNA for the CDR3 is TGTGCCAGTAGTATAGCGAACGAAAGGAGTTACGAGCAGTACTTC.